A single T cell receptor (beta chain) is shown here with its context. Its antigen is unidentified. Produced via immunoSEQ multiplex PCR; TCRdb's table is partial and in-frame only. The sample lists some 1.1 million clones, approximately 80% occurring once. The data originate from a study of shared clonotypes between healthy human individuals. The study's findings and limits: Donor clonotype sharing was expected to depend on sequencing depth.

Germline CDR1 reads SEHNR; CDR2 reads FQNEAQ (reference sequence). V was clipped by 0 bases and J by 2 bases, with 11 bases between them. There are 15 residues in the CDR3. The TCR originated in a young man in good health. Some clones in this sample may be carry-over from other donors' samples. The rearrangement uses TRBV7-9 and TRBJ2-7; TRBD1 might be the D (5 bases). The specimen was memory CD4+ T cells from PBMCs. Subset reported: CD45RA-negative fraction. CDR3 nucleotide sequence: TGTGCCAGCAGCTTAGCGTCGGCAGGGCCCTACGAGCAGTACTTC. It codes for CASSLASAGPYEQYF.